The 26 T cell receptor beta chains below all came from one sample that was sequenced in a study. A single record per CDR3 protein comes from TCRdb applying MiXCR to the 5' RACE reads. The data hold over 30,000 distinct CDR3 sequences, with approximately 24% observed a single time. The sample taken for sequencing was naive CD4+ T cells sorted from a lymph node. Subset: naive CD4+ T cells, CD4+CD45RA+CD25-. Receptor source: a female donor with breast cancer.

This clonotype was counted between two and nine times. The rearrangement links TRBV9 to TRBJ1-1; no firm D call. V shed 5 bases and J shed 3 bases, with 14 bases lying between them. The CDR3 contains 14 residues. The germline V gene has CDR1 SGDLS and CDR2 YYNGEE. CDR3 in amino acids: CASRALLEDTEAFF. Here the CDR3 DNA reads TGTGCCAGCAGGGCCCTGCTGGAGGACACTGAAGCTTTCTTT.

Concerning this clonotype: This likely comes from a read error, as the CDR3 has no conserved phenylalanine or tryptophan at its end. The chain uses TRBV29-1 and TRBJ1-2; no reliable D call. Germline-derived CDR1 and CDR2 are SQVTM and ANQGSEA. This CDR3 has 13 amino acids. V shed 3 bases and J shed 8 bases, with 16 bases lying between them. As DNA, the CDR3 is TGCAGCGTTGAGGTAGACGCATTGTCGGGCTACACCATC. This codes for CSVEVDALSGYTI.

This clonotype was observed a few times. The chain combines TRBV7-3 with TRBJ2-1, with D perhaps assigned TRBD1 or TRBD2 (5 bases each). Trimming removed 5 bases at V and 8 bases at J, with 16 bases between. Germline V gene sequence: CDR1 SGHTA, CDR2 FQGTGA. The CDR3 has 14 residues. CDR3 protein: CASSETYGTDEQFF. DNA of the CDR3: TGTGCCAGCAGCGAGACGTACGGGACCGATGAGCAGTTCTTC.

This clonotype was counted many times. V usage is TRBV7-2 and J usage is TRBJ2-5; 10 bases match TRBD2. Germline V gives CDR1 SGHTA, CDR2 FQGNSA. The CDR3 totals 20 residues. Unmatched junction bases numbered 19, after V lost 5 bases and J lost 1 base. The CDR3 nucleotides are TGTGCCAGCAGCCCCGCCCCCCTAGCGGGGGCCGCCCGCTTCCAAGAGACCCAGTACTTC. It specifies CASSPAPLAGAARFQETQYF.

This chain connects TRBV5-4 to TRBJ2-7; D is tentatively TRBD1 or TRBD2 (5 bases each). Trimming stripped 2 bases from V and 0 bases from J, with 12 bases between. This CDR3 comprises 15 residues. Looked up from germline, CDR1 is SGHNT and CDR2 is YYREEE (reference sequence). CDR3 sequence: CASSLGTLSSYEQYF. DNA of the CDR3: TGTGCCAGCAGCTTAGGGACCTTAAGCTCCTACGAGCAGTACTTC.

This clonotype turned up a few times. The chain recombines TRBV7-9 with TRBJ2-7; D uncertain. Germline assignment: CDR1 SEHNR and CDR2 FQNEAQ (reference sequence). This CDR3 spans 12 amino acids. V gave up 3 bases and J gave up 7 bases, with 10 bases separating them. This chain's CDR3 is CASSFVPSEQYF. CDR3 nucleotide sequence: TGTGCCAGCAGCTTCGTACCCTCAGAGCAGTACTTC.

This clonotype was seen more than once but under ten times. The chain is built from TRBV10-3 and TRBJ2-7; 8 bases are a match to TRBD1. V was clipped by 2 bases and J by 3 bases; unmatched bases: 6. The CDR3 consists of 15 residues. From germline, CDR1 is ENHRY and CDR2 SYGVKD. This chain's CDR3 is CAISEVGTGGYEQYF. The CDR3 DNA sequence: TGTGCCATCAGTGAGGTAGGGACAGGAGGCTACGAGCAGTACTTC.

The V call is TRBV6-5, the J call TRBJ1-4; 7 bases map to TRBD1. CDR1 is MNHEY, CDR2 SVGAGI, per germline. The CDR3 runs to 16 residues. V dropped 7 bases and J dropped 10; count of bases not matched to a gene: 18. Written as DNA, the CDR3 is TGTGCCAGCAAAAAAGGGACTCAGGGGACAGCCGGAAAACTGTTTTTT. It translates to CASKKGTQGTAGKLFF.

This clonotype was counted between two and nine times. CDR3 sequence reads: CAGSTAGSYEQYF. CDR3 DNA sequence: TGTGCCGGATCGACAGCGGGTTCCTACGAGCAGTACTTC. The J gene is TRBJ2-7, the V gene TRBV7-9; a weak D match, TRBD2 (6 bases). Germline V gives CDR1 SEHNR, CDR2 FQNEAQ (reference sequence). V was pared by 11 bases and J by 1 base, with 15 bases between. This CDR3 contains 13 residues.

Note on this clonotype: At one of its ends the junction is not consistent with the germline gene, which may arise from a read error. The chain employs TRBV5-5 and TRBJ2-5; TRBD2 matches at 7 bases. The length of the CDR3 is 15 residues. Germline CDR1 and CDR2: SGHKS and YYEKEE (reference sequence). The CDR3 nucleotides read TGTGCCGGCAGCTTGATTGGCGGGAGCGGGGAGACCCAGTACTTC. Translating it yields CAGSLIGGSGETQYF. Full variable domain (rest looked up from reference TRBV5-5 and TRBJ2-5): DAGVTQSPTHLIKTRGQQVTLRCSPISGHKSVSWYQQVLGQGPQFIFQYYEKEERGRGNFPDRFSARQFPNYSSELNVNALLLGDSALYLCAGSLIGGSGETQYFGPGTRLLVL.

About this clonotype itself: The junction and the germline gene differ at one end; a read error may be behind it. The J gene is TRBJ2-3, the V gene TRBV12-3 or TRBV12-4, with D uncertain. The CDR3 is 10 amino acids. The CDR3 here is CAISPDTQYF. The CDR3 DNA reads as TGTGCCATCAGTCCAGATACGCAGTATTTT.

This clonotype is labeled medium-sized. The V call is TRBV6-5, the J call TRBJ2-3; D is unclear. V lost 4 bases and J lost 2, with 13 bases in between. CDR3 size: 15 residues. The V gene's germline CDR1 is MNHEY and CDR2 SVGAGI. In DNA, the CDR3 is TGTGCCAGCAGTTCTTATCGGGCACCCACAGATACGCAGTATTTT. Protein product: CASSSYRAPTDTQYF.

This clonotype was counted ten times or more. V is TRBV4-2 and J is TRBJ2-5; D gene unclear. The CDR3 has 12 residues. Germline CDR1 and CDR2: LGHNA and YNFKEQ. Trimming took off 5 bases at V and 4 bases at J, with 8 bases between the two ends. In DNA form, the CDR3 reads TGTGCCAGCAGCAGAAGGGCAGAGACCCAGTACTTC. Translated: CASSRRAETQYF.

Comment on this clonotype: Its ends do not fully match the called genes, so a read error is possible. The gene calls are TRBV7-9 and TRBJ1-1, with D perhaps matching TRBD1 (5 bases). The CDR3 is 12 amino acids. From germline, CDR1 is SEHNR and CDR2 FQNEAQ (reference sequence). The CDR3 DNA follows: TGTGCCAGCATCCGGGGGAGCACTAAAGCTTTCTTT. Amino acid sequence: CASIRGSTKAFF. The full variable domain, its missing parts supplied by reference TRBV7-9 and TRBJ1-1, is DTGVSQNPRHKITKRGQNVTFRCDPISEHNRLYWYRQTLGQGPEFLTYFQNEAQLEKSRLLSDRFSAERPKGSFSTLEIQRTEQGDSAMYLCASIRGSTKAFFGQGTRLTVV.

In its sample, this clonotype was seen many times. This chain connects TRBV7-6 to TRBJ2-7; the D is unclear. V was trimmed by 3 bases and J by 1 base, leaving 7 bases between them. This CDR3 spans 13 amino acids. Germline CDR1 reads SGHVS; CDR2 reads FNYEAQ. CDR3 DNA sequence: TGTGCCAGCAGCTTTGGTATGTCCTACGAGCAGTACTTC. It encodes CASSFGMSYEQYF.

The chain employs TRBV12-3 or TRBV12-4 and TRBJ2-7, with 8 nucleotides matching TRBD1. This CDR3 has 14 amino acids. Trimming at V came to 8 bases and at J to 6 bases, leaving 12 bases not matched to a gene. CDR3 sequence: CASLTSDRASEQYF. The CDR3, as DNA: TGTGCCAGCTTAACCTCGGACAGGGCTAGCGAGCAGTACTTC.

On this clonotype: A much more abundant neighbour one base away suggests this may be a read error. Here the CDR3 reads CRARDLALPTDTQYF. Written as DNA, the CDR3 is TGCAGAGCTAGAGATCTAGCTTTACCCACAGATACGCAGTATTTT. V gene TRBV20-1 combines with J gene TRBJ2-3, with a weak D call TRBD2 (5 bases). CDR1 is DFQATT, CDR2 SNEGSKA, per germline (reference sequence). The length of the CDR3 is 15 residues.

This sequence joins TRBV4-1 and TRBJ2-1, with D perhaps TRBD2 (6 bases). Trimming left V 3 bases short and J 7 bases short, with 13 bases between. The germline CDR1 and CDR2 sequences are MGHRA and YSYEKL. The CDR3 is 14 amino acids. CDR3 bases: TGCGCCAGCAGCCATGGCGGGACTTCAAATGAGCAGTTCTTC. It translates to CASSHGGTSNEQFF.

Remarks on this clonotype: The junction differs from germline at one of its ends, possibly a read error. The chain carries TRBV5-1 and TRBJ2-3, with 7 nucleotides matching TRBD2. CDR1 and CDR2 (germline): SGHRS, YFSETQ. The length of the CDR3 is 16 residues. The DNA for the CDR3 is TGCGCCTGCAGCTTGGGGCTAGCGGCTAGCACAGATACACAGTATTTT. Amino acids: CACSLGLAASTDTQYF.

Notes on this clonotype: Just one base apart from a much larger clone, this may be a read error. V usage is TRBV12-3 or TRBV12-4 and J usage is TRBJ1-3; D unclear. The length of the CDR3 is 14 residues. CDR3 sequence: CAGSLFPSGNTIYF. In nucleotides, the CDR3 is TGTGCCGGCAGTTTATTCCCCTCTGGAAACACCATATATTTT.

This clonotype has only a few counts. The rearrangement uses TRBV6-1 and TRBJ1-1; D is unclear. The CDR3 loop spans 13 amino acids. Germline lookup yields CDR1 MNHNS and CDR2 SASEGT. V was pared by 4 bases and J by 0 bases, with 6 bases between. CDR3 bases: TGTGCCAGCAGTGGGCAACTGAACACTGAAGCTTTCTTT. This translates into CASSGQLNTEAFF.

The genes are TRBV4-1 and TRBJ1-4; a possible D gene is TRBD1 (6 bases). Germline V gene lookup returns CDR1 MGHRA and CDR2 YSYEKL. CDR3 length equals 16 residues. The ends were cut back, 2 bases at V and 8 bases at J, with 18 bases in the middle. CDR3 loop: CASSQSATRGPEKLFF. The CDR3 DNA reads as TGCGCCAGCAGCCAATCTGCGACCAGGGGACCCGAAAAACTGTTTTTT.

Sample share makes this clonotype medium-sized. The rearrangement joins TRBV20-1 to TRBJ1-1; 7 bases are a match to TRBD1. The germline V gene encodes CDR1 DFQATT and CDR2 SNEGSKA (reference sequence). V was clipped by 7 bases and J by 3 bases; unmatched bases: 5. The CDR3 has 12 amino acids. The CDR3 DNA reads as TGCAGTGGCGAGGGACAGCACACTGAAGCTTTCTTT. Amino acids: CSGEGQHTEAFF.

The sample holds many counts of this clonotype. The J gene is TRBJ2-3, the V gene TRBV5-1; a weak D match, TRBD2 (6 bases). The CDR3 length is 15 residues. V was shortened by 0 bases and J by 5 bases, with 13 bases between the two germline ends. CDR1 is SGHRS and CDR2 is YFSETQ in the germline V gene. The CDR3 DNA sequence: TGCGCCAGCAGCTTGGAGCGAATCGGGGGAGATACGCAGTATTTT. Encoded protein: CASSLERIGGDTQYF.

Comments on this clonotype: A much larger clone differs from this one at a single base, so this may be a read error. V gene TRBV7-3 combines with J gene TRBJ2-1, with D unresolved. Germline assignment: CDR1 SGHTA and CDR2 FQGTGA. This CDR3 is built from 13 residues. The CDR3 protein is CASSLNNYNEQSF. CDR3 DNA: TGTGCCAGCAGCTTAAACAATTACAATGAGCAGTCCTTC.

Remarks on this clonotype: Since a much larger clone is just one base distant, this may be a read error. The chain links TRBV5-1 to TRBJ1-1; a weak D match, TRBD1 (6 bases). The CDR3 has 13 amino acids. CDR1 is SGHRS, CDR2 YFSETQ, per germline. Trimming stripped 10 bases from V and 4 bases from J, with 17 bases between. The CDR3: CACGRGGRTEAFF. The CDR3 nucleotides read TGCGCCTGCGGGAGGGGGGGGCGCACTGAAGCTTTCTTT.